This T cell receptor (beta chain) was obtained from a study of shared clonotypes between healthy human individuals. General study points: Clonotype sharing levels among donors were expected to vary with sequencing depth.

Naive CD4+ cells were CD45RA-selected; the remaining cells were memory. The sample holds a few counts of this clone. Its antigen is currently unknown. Other DNA sequences of this sample code for an identical CDR3. Each subset's genomic DNA was shared equally among a number of immunoSEQ plates. Generated by immunoSEQ multiplex PCR, the TCRdb table keeps only in-frame clones and is missing some. The sample holds some 2,000,000 clones; roughly 94% are singletons and the top ten take roughly 0.13%. Germline CDR1 DFQATT, CDR2 SNEGSKA (reference sequence). The CDR3 length is 10 residues. Trimming stripped 2 bases from V and 5 bases from J, with 2 bases between.

The sample consisted of naive CD4+ T cells sorted from blood. Subset denoted: CD45RA+ positively selected. The rearrangement joins TRBV20-1 to TRBJ2-3; D is uncertain. This receptor was obtained from a man between 18 and 29 years old in good health. In nucleotides, the CDR3 is TGCAGTGCTAGAAGAGATACGCAGTATTTT. This gives the protein CSARRDTQYF.